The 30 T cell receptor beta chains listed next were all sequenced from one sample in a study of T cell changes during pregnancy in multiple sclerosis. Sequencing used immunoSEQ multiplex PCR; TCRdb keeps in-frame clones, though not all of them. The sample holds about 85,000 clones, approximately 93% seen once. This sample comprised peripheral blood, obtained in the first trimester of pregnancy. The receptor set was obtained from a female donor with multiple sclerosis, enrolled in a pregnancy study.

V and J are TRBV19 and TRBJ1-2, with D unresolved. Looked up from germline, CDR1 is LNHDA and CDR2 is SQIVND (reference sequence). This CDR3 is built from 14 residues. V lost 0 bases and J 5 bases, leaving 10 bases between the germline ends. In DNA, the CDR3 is TGTGCCAGTAGTATAGAGACATCTGAGTATGGCTACACCTTC. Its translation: CASSIETSEYGYTF.

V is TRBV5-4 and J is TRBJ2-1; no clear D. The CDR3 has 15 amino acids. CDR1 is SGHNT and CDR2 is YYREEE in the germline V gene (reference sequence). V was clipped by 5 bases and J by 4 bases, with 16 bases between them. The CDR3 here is CASRVAGGLYNEQFF. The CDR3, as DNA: TGTGCCAGCAGAGTGGCCGGCGGCTTATACAATGAGCAGTTCTTC.

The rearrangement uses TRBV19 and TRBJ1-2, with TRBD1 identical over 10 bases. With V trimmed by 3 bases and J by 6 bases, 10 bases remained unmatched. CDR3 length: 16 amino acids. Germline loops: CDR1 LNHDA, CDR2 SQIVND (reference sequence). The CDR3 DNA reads TGTGCCAGTAGTATTCGGGACAGGGGTTACATTGATGGCTACACCTTC. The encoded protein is CASSIRDRGYIDGYTF.

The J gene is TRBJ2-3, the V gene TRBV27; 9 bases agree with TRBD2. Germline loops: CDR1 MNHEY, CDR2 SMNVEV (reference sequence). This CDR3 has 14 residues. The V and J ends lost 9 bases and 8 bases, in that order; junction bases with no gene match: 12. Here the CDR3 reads CASLKTSGMGTQYF. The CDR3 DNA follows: TGTGCCAGTTTGAAGACTAGCGGTATGGGTACGCAGTATTTT.

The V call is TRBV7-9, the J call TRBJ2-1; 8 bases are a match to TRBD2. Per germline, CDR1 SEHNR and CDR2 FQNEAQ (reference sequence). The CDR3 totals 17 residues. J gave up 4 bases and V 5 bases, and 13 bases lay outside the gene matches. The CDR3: CASSPSSLAGVYNEQFF. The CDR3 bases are TGTGCCAGCAGCCCGTCCTCCCTAGCGGGCGTATACAATGAGCAGTTCTTC.

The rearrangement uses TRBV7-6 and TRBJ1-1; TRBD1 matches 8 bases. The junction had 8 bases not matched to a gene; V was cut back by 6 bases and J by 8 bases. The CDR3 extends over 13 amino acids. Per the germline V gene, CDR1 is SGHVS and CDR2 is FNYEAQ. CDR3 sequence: CASSSDRGQEAFF. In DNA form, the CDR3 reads TGTGCCAGCAGTTCCGACAGGGGTCAAGAAGCTTTCTTT. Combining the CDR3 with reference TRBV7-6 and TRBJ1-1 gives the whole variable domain GAGVSQSPRYKVTKRGQDVALRCDPISGHVSLYWYRQALGQGPEFLTYFNYEAQQDKSGLPNDRFSAERPEGSISTLTIQRTEQRDSAMYRCASSSDRGQEAFFGQGTRLTVV.

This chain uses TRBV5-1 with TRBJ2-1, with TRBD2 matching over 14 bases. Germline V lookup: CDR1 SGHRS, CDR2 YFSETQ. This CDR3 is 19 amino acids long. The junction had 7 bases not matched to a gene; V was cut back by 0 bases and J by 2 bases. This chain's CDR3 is CASSLGLAGGPRTYNEQFF. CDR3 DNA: TGCGCCAGCAGCTTGGGACTAGCGGGAGGGCCACGAACCTACAATGAGCAGTTCTTC.

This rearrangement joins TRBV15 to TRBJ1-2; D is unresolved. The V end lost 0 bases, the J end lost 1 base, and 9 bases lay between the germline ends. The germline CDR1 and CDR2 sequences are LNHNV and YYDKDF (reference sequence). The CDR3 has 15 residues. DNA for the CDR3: TGTGCCACCAGCAGAGATTTTCAGTTTAACTATGGCTACACCTTC. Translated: CATSRDFQFNYGYTF.

The CDR3 loop reads CASSLMGALNQPQHF. CDR3 bases: TGTGCCAGCAGCTTAATGGGGGCGCTTAATCAGCCCCAGCATTTT. The chain has TRBV7-2 and TRBJ1-5; possibly TRBD1 for D (6 bases). The CDR3 spans 15 residues. With 2 bases removed from V and 4 bases from J, the gap between germline ends came to 12 bases. CDR1 SGHTA and CDR2 FQGNSA come from the germline V gene.

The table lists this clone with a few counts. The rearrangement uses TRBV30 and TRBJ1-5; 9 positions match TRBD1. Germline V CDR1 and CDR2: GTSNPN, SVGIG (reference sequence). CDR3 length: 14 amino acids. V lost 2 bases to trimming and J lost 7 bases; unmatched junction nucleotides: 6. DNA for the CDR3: TGTGCCTGGAGTACAGGGGGCCGAGGACAGCCCCAGCATTTT. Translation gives CAWSTGGRGQPQHF.

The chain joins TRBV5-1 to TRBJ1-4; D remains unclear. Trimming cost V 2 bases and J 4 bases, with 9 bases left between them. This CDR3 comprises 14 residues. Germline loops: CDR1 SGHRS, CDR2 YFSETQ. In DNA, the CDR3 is TGCGCCAGCAGCTTAGGAGGGATTAATGAAAAACTGTTTTTT. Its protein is CASSLGGINEKLFF.

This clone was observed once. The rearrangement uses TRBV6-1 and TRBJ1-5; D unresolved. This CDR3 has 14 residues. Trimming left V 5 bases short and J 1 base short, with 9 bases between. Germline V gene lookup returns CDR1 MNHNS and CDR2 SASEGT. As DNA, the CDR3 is TGTGCCAGCAGTACCCACCGGAGCAATCAGCCCCAGCATTTT. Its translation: CASSTHRSNQPQHF.

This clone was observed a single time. CDR3: CASSIQTGHYGYTF. The CDR3, as DNA: TGTGCCAGTAGTATCCAAACAGGGCACTATGGCTACACCTTC. The chain links TRBV19 to TRBJ1-2; a possible D gene is TRBD1 (6 bases). The CDR3 runs to 14 residues. Deletions cut 3 bases from V and 3 bases from J, with 11 bases between. The germline gives CDR1 LNHDA, CDR2 SQIVND (reference sequence).

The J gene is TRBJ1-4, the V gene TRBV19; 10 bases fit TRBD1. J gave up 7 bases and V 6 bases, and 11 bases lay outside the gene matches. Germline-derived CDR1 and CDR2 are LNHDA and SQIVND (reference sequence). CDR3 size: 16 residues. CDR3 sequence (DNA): TGTGCCAGTAGCTCCCTTCGGGACAGGGGAAGTGAAAAACTGTTTTTT. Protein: CASSSLRDRGSEKLFF.

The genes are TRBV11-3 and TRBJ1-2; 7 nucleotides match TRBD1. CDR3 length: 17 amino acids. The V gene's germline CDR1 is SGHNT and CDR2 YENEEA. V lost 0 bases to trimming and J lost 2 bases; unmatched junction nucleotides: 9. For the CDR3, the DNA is TGTGCCAGCAGCTTAGACCATGGACAGGCGGGAAACTATGGCTACACCTTC. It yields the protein CASSLDHGQAGNYGYTF.

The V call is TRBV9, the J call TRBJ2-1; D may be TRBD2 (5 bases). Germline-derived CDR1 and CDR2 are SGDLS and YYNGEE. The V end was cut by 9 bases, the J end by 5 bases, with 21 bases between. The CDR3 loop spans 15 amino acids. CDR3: CATSRGRQSHNEQFF. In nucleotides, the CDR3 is TGTGCCACCTCCCGCGGGCGTCAGTCCCACAATGAGCAGTTCTTC.

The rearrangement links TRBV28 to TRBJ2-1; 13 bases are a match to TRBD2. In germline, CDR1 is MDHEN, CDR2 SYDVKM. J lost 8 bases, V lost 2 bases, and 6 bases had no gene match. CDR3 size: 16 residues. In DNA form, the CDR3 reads TGTGCCAGCAGTTTAGGACTAGCGGGAGTGGTTTATGAGCAGTTCTTC. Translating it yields CASSLGLAGVVYEQFF. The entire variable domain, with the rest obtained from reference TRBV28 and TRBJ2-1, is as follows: DVKVTQSSRYLVKRTGEKVFLECVQDMDHENMFWYRQDPGLGLRLIYFSYDVKMKEKGDIPEGYSVSREKKERFSLILESASTNQTSMYLCASSLGLAGVVYEQFFGPGTRLTVL.

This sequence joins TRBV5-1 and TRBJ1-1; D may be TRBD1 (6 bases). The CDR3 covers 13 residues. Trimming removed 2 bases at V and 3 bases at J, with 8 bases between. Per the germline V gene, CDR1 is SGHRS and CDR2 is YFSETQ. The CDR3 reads CASSFSGDTEAFF. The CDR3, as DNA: TGCGCCAGCAGCTTTTCAGGGGACACTGAAGCTTTCTTT. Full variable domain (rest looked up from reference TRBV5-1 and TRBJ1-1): KAGVTQTPRYLIKTRGQQVTLSCSPISGHRSVSWYQQTPGQGLQFLFEYFSETQRNKGNFPGRFSGRQFSNSRSEMNVSTLELGDSALYLCASSFSGDTEAFFGQGTRLTVV.

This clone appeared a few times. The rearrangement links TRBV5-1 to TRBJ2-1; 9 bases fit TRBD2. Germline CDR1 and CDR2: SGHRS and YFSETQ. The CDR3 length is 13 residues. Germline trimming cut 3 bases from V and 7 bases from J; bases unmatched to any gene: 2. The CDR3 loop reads CASSSLAGNEQFF. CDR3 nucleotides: TGCGCCAGCAGCTCTCTAGCGGGGAATGAGCAGTTCTTC.

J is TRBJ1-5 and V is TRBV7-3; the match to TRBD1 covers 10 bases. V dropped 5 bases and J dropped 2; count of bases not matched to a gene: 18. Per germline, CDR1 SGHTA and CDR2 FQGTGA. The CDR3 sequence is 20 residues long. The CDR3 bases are TGTGCCAGCAGCGTCCCTGCCGGGACAGGGGAAAGGTTTGGCAATCAGCCCCAGCATTTT. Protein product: CASSVPAGTGERFGNQPQHF.

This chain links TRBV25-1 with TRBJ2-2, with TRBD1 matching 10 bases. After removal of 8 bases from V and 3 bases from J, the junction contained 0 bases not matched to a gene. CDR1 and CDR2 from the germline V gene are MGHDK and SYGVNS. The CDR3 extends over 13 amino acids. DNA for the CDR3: TGTGCCAGCGGGACAGGGGACACCGGGGAGCTGTTTTTT. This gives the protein CASGTGDTGELFF.

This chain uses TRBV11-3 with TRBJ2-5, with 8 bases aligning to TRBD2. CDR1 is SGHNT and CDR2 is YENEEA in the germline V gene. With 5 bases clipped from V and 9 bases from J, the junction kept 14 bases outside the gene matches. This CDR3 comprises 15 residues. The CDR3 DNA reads TGTGCCAGCAGCGTTTCCGGGGGGGCCCTTGAGGCCCAGTACTTC. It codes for CASSVSGGALEAQYF.

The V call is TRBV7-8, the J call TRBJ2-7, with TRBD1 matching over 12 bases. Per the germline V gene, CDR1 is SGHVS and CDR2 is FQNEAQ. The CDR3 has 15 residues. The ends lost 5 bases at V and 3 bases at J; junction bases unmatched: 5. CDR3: CASSPGQGADYEQYF. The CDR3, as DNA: TGTGCCAGCAGCCCGGGACAGGGGGCAGACTACGAGCAGTACTTC.

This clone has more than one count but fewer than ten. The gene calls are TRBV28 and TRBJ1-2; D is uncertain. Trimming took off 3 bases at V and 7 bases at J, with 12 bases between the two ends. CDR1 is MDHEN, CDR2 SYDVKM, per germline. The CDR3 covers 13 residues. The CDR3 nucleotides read TGTGCCAGCAGTTTGCCCGGGTTCGGTGGCTACACCTTC. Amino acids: CASSLPGFGGYTF.

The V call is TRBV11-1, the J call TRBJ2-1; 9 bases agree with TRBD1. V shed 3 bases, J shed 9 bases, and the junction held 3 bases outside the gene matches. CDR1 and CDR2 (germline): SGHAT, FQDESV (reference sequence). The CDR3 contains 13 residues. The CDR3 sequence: CASSLRDRAEQFF. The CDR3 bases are TGTGCCAGCAGCTTGCGGGACAGGGCTGAGCAGTTCTTC. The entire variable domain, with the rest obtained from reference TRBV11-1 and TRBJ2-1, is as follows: EAEVAQSPRYKITEKSQAVAFWCDPISGHATLYWYRQILGQGPELLVQFQDESVVDDSQLPKDRFSAERLKGVDSTLKIQPAELGDSAMYLCASSLRDRAEQFFGPGTRLTVL.

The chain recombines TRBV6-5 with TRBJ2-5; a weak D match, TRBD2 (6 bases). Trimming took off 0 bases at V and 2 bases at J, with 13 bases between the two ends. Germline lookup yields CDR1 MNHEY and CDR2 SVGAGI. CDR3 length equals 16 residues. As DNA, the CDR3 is TGTGCCAGCAGTTACTCCTCGGGGGTCGGGCAAGAGACCCAGTACTTC. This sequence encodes CASSYSSGVGQETQYF.

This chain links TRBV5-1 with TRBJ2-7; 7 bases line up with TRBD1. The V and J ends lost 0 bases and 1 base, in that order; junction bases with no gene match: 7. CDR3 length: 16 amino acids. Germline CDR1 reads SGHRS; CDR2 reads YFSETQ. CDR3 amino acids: CASSLVGRTGSYEQYF. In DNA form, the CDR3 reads TGCGCCAGCAGCTTGGTAGGGCGGACAGGATCCTACGAGCAGTACTTC. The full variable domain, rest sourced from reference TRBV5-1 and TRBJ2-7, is KAGVTQTPRYLIKTRGQQVTLSCSPISGHRSVSWYQQTPGQGLQFLFEYFSETQRNKGNFPGRFSGRQFSNSRSEMNVSTLELGDSALYLCASSLVGRTGSYEQYFGPGTRLTVT.

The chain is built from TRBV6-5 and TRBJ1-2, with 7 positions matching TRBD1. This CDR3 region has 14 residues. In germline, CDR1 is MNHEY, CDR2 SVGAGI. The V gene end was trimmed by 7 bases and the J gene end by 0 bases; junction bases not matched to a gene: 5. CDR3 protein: CASTTGTANYGYTF. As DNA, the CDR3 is TGTGCCAGCACTACCGGGACAGCTAACTATGGCTACACCTTC.

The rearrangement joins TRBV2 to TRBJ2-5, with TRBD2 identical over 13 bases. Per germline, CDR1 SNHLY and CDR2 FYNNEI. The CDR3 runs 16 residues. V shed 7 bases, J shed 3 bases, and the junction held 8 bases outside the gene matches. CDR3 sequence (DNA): TGTGCCAGCAAACCACCGGGACTAGCGGGGAAAGAGACCCAGTACTTC. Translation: CASKPPGLAGKETQYF.

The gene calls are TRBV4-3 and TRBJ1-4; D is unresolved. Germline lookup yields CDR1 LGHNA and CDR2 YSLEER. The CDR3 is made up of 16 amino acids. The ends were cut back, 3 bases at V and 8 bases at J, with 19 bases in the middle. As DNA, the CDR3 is TGCGCCAGCAGCCAGACCCGGGGAGCATCGGACGAAAAACTGTTTTTT. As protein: CASSQTRGASDEKLFF.